Below, 16 T cell receptor beta chains from the same sample are listed, as sequenced in a study of blood T cell repertoires in COVID-19. This table comes from immunoSEQ multiplex PCR, and its TCRdb copy is limited to in-frame clones, with some not included. The sample includes about 220,000 clones, approximately 90% of them seen just once. Specimen: PBMCs or T cells enriched from blood (not recorded which). These receptors all come from a woman in her thirties or forties with acute COVID-19.

The table lists this clone with a count of one. The rearrangement uses TRBV5-1 and TRBJ2-7, with D perhaps TRBD1 (5 bases). The CDR3 consists of 14 residues. V lost 0 bases to trimming and J lost 6 bases, with 13 bases between them. Per the germline V gene, CDR1 is SGHRS and CDR2 is YFSETQ. This chain's CDR3 is CASSLEYRQGEQYV. The CDR3 DNA sequence: TGCGCCAGCAGCTTGGAGTACAGGCAAGGCGAGCAGTACGTC.

This clone was picked up a small number of times. The chain employs TRBV18 and TRBJ1-1; D is uncertain. Trimming took off 5 bases at V and 6 bases at J, with 10 bases between the two ends. The CDR3 runs to 12 residues. Germline V gene sequence: CDR1 KGHSH, CDR2 LQKENI. This CDR3 reads CASSANLPEAFF. DNA for the CDR3: TGTGCCAGCTCAGCGAATCTCCCTGAAGCTTTCTTT.

V usage is TRBV5-3 and J usage is TRBJ1-2; 7 bases align to TRBD1. TRBV5-3 is sorted into the ORF group, with uncertain function. Trimming took 0 bases from V and 7 from J; bases not matched to a gene: 15. This CDR3 has 17 amino acids. The CDR3 DNA follows: TGTGCCAGAAGCTTGGGCAGGGGGTCGTCGGGAATCGGTGGCTACACCTTC. This codes for CARSLGRGSSGIGGYTF.

The V gene is TRBV25-1, the J gene TRBJ2-1, with D tentatively TRBD2 (6 bases). CDR1 is MGHDK, CDR2 SYGVNS, per germline. The ends were cut back, 4 bases at V and 7 bases at J, with 17 bases in the middle. The CDR3 has 15 residues. The CDR3 DNA follows: TGTGCCAGCAGTGCCGCGGGACCGCTTCGGAATGAGCAGTTCTTC. Its translation is CASSAAGPLRNEQFF.

The rearrangement links TRBV30 to TRBJ1-1, with D unresolved. Trimming shortened V by 3 bases and J by 8 bases, and 10 bases separated the two germline ends. The germline CDR1 and CDR2 sequences are GTSNPN and SVGIG (reference sequence). CDR3 size: 11 residues. The CDR3 DNA is TGTGCCTGGAGGGTAGTACCAGAAGCTTTCTTT. This codes for CAWRVVPEAFF.

The chain links TRBV18 to TRBJ2-3; 8 bases match TRBD2. The V gene end was trimmed by 3 bases and the J gene end by 2 bases; junction bases not matched to a gene: 16. Germline CDR1 reads KGHSH; CDR2 reads LQKENI. The CDR3 spans 19 residues. CDR3 in DNA: TGTGCCAGCTCACCGGAATGGCGGGGGGCTAGAAAATACACAGATACGCAGTATTTT. Translated: CASSPEWRGARKYTDTQYF.

The chain joins TRBV11-2 to TRBJ2-7; 8 nucleotides match TRBD1. Trimming took 1 base from V and 2 from J; bases not matched to a gene: 4. This CDR3 spans 15 amino acids. Germline V gene sequence: CDR1 SGHAT, CDR2 FQNNGV. The CDR3 DNA sequence: TGTGCCAGCAGCTTAGCCCAGACAGGGGCCTACGAGCAGTACTTC. Its translation is CASSLAQTGAYEQYF. The complete variable domain, with remaining parts taken from reference TRBV11-2 and TRBJ2-7, reads EAGVAQSPRYKIIEKRQSVAFWCNPISGHATLYWYQQILGQGPKLLIQFQNNGVVDDSQLPKDRFSAERLKGVDSTLKIQPAKLEDSAVYLCASSLAQTGAYEQYFGPGTRLTVT.

For the CDR3, the DNA is TGTGCCAGCAGTGAAAGGGAGGCAGGGTTGAGTGAAGCTTTCTTT. Translation gives CASSEREAGLSEAFF. The rearrangement links TRBV2 to TRBJ1-1, with D possibly being TRBD1 (5 bases). The CDR3 is made up of 15 amino acids. V gave up 2 bases and J gave up 7 bases, with 17 bases separating them. Germline CDR1 SNHLY, CDR2 FYNNEI.

The J gene is TRBJ1-5, the V gene TRBV5-6; 9 bases map to TRBD1. Looked up from germline, CDR1 is SGHDT and CDR2 is YYEEEE. Losses at the gene ends were 2 bases for V and 7 bases for J; bases not matched to a gene: 13. The CDR3 sequence is 17 residues long. The CDR3 protein is CASSFWTLGTGNQPQHF. CDR3 bases: TGTGCCAGCAGCTTCTGGACGTTGGGGACAGGGAACCAGCCCCAGCATTTT.

This clone was recorded only once. The CDR3 nucleotides are TGCGCCAGCAGCCCCGACGGCAGGGCAAACATTCAGTACTTC. Protein: CASSPDGRANIQYF. The chain has TRBV5-1 and TRBJ2-4; D possibly corresponds to TRBD1 (5 bases). Germline V CDR1 and CDR2: SGHRS, YFSETQ. V lost 4 bases and J 6 bases, leaving 14 bases between the germline ends. The CDR3 contains 14 residues.

The gene calls are TRBV6-1 and TRBJ2-3; the match to TRBD1 covers 7 bases. J was trimmed by 4 bases and V by 3 bases; bases with no gene match: 10. CDR1 is MNHNS, CDR2 SASEGT, per germline. The CDR3 contains 16 residues. The CDR3 DNA follows: TGTGCCAGCAGTGAGTGGAGGACAGGTATCGCAGATACGCAGTATTTT. Residues: CASSEWRTGIADTQYF.

The V gene is TRBV5-1, the J gene TRBJ2-1, with a tentative D call TRBD2 (6 bases). This CDR3 region has 15 residues. Germline CDR1 reads SGHRS; CDR2 reads YFSETQ. The V and J ends lost 4 bases and 0 bases respectively, with 11 bases between them. The CDR3 coding sequence is TGCGCCAGCAGCATAGCGGAGAGCTCCTACAATGAGCAGTTCTTC. This sequence encodes CASSIAESSYNEQFF.

This chain joins TRBV6-5 and TRBJ1-1; 8 positions match TRBD1. Per germline, CDR1 MNHEY and CDR2 SVGAGI. V shed 6 bases, J shed 3 bases, and the junction held 3 bases outside the gene matches. This CDR3 region has 13 residues. The CDR3 loop is CASSNRGDTEAFF. The CDR3 bases are TGTGCCAGCAGCAACAGGGGGGACACTGAAGCTTTCTTT.

V and J are TRBV7-9 and TRBJ2-3; TRBD2 aligns across 8 bases. The CDR3 sequence is 16 residues long. Germline trimming cut 5 bases from V and 3 bases from J; bases unmatched to any gene: 10. The germline V gene encodes CDR1 SEHNR and CDR2 FQNEAQ (reference sequence). CDR3 loop: CASSESASGGTDTQYF. The CDR3 DNA reads as TGTGCCAGCAGCGAGAGCGCCAGCGGGGGTACAGATACGCAGTATTTT. The full variable domain, with the rest looked up from reference TRBV7-9 and TRBJ2-3, is DTGVSQNPRHKITKRGQNVTFRCDPISEHNRLYWYRQTLGQGPEFLTYFQNEAQLEKSRLLSDRFSAERPKGSFSTLEIQRTEQGDSAMYLCASSESASGGTDTQYFGPGTRLTVL.

The CDR3 spells CASSYRDIYGYTF. The CDR3 nucleotides are TGTGCCAGCAGTTATAGGGACATTTATGGCTACACCTTC. V and J are TRBV6-5 and TRBJ1-2; D is perhaps TRBD1 (6 bases). The germline gives CDR1 MNHEY, CDR2 SVGAGI. V lost 3 bases and J 5 bases, leaving 10 bases between the germline ends. CDR3 length: 13 residues.

The chain uses TRBV3-1 (or the pseudogene TRBV3-2) and TRBJ1-3, with D unclear. V lost 3 bases to trimming and J lost 4 bases, with 4 bases between them. CDR1 is LGHDT, CDR2 YNNKEL, per germline (reference sequence). CDR3 length: 12 amino acids. The CDR3 DNA reads TGTGCCAGCAGCCAGACAGGAAACACCATATATTTT. Translation gives CASSQTGNTIYF.